The rows below give T cell receptor beta chains drawn from one sample of a study of T cell repertoires in aging, cancer and after chemotherapy. TCRdb processed the multiplex PCR reads anew with MiXCR; each CDR3 protein has one entry. This table has approximately 620 distinct CDR3 sequences, 35% appearing once. Sample: blood. The source is a human donor with a blood cancer. Each CDR3 is given with its conserved first and last residue. Fields, in order: J gene, D gene, clone size, V gene, CDR3 protein, CDR3 DNA. D genes are given only for firm matches. Size tells how often a clone was seen (once, few, many) or the class of an expanded clone, and some rows leave it out.

j_gene: TRBJ2-5
d_gene: -
abundance: -
v_gene: TRBV18
CDR3aa: CASSPPATASQETQYF
CDR3nt: TGTGCCAGCTCACCACCGGCGACAGCGAGCCAAGAGACCCAGTACTTC

j_gene: TRBJ2-7
d_gene: -
abundance: medium-sized
v_gene: TRBV5-1
CDR3aa: CASSIGTDLSAYEQYF
CDR3nt: TGCGCCAGCAGCATCGGGACGGATTTATCCGCCTACGAGCAGTACTTC

j_gene: TRBJ2-5
d_gene: -
abundance: medium-sized
v_gene: TRBV11-2
CDR3aa: CASSTSDHQETQYF
CDR3nt: TGTGCCAGTTCGACCTCAGATCACCAAGAGACCCAGTACTTC

j_gene: TRBJ2-7
d_gene: TRBD2
abundance: -
v_gene: TRBV6-1
CDR3aa: CASSGRGAGTSGPSSYEQYF
CDR3nt: TGTGCCAGCAGTGGGAGGGGGGCCGGGACTAGCGGGCCCAGCTCCTACGAACAGTACTTC

j_gene: TRBJ1-1
d_gene: -
abundance: -
v_gene: TRBV6-1
CDR3aa: CASRGNQVVTEAFF
CDR3nt: TGTGCCAGCAGGGGGAACCAGGTTGTCACTGAAGCTTTCTTT

j_gene: TRBJ1-1
d_gene: -
abundance: large
v_gene: TRBV14
CDR3aa: CASSYTGIEAFF
CDR3nt: TGTGCCAGCAGCTATACTGGGATTGAAGCTTTCTTT

j_gene: TRBJ2-1
d_gene: TRBD2
abundance: -
v_gene: TRBV19
CDR3aa: CASSLVAGGLNEQFF
CDR3nt: TGTGCCAGTAGCTTAGTAGCGGGAGGACTCAATGAGCAGTTCTTC

j_gene: TRBJ2-7
d_gene: -
abundance: medium-sized
v_gene: TRBV7-9
CDR3aa: CASSLLGGSGYEQYF
CDR3nt: TGTGCCAGCAGCTTATTGGGTGGTTCGGGCTACGAGCAGTACTTC

j_gene: TRBJ1-1
d_gene: -
abundance: large
v_gene: TRBV6-1
CDR3aa: CAGGGRPEAFF
CDR3nt: TGTGCCGGAGGGGGGCGGCCTGAAGCTTTCTTT

j_gene: TRBJ2-7
d_gene: TRBD2
abundance: few
v_gene: TRBV2
CDR3aa: CASRLLAGGVYEQYF
CDR3nt: TGTGCCAGCAGGTTACTAGCGGGGGGTGTGTACGAGCAGTACTTC

j_gene: TRBJ1-4
d_gene: -
abundance: medium-sized
v_gene: TRBV20-1
CDR3aa: CSARRVNEKLFF
CDR3nt: TGCAGTGCTAGGAGAGTAAATGAAAAACTGTTTTTT

j_gene: TRBJ2-6
d_gene: -
abundance: -
v_gene: TRBV18
CDR3aa: CASSPGGANVLTF
CDR3nt: TGTGCCAGCTCACCGGGGGGGGCCAACGTCCTGACTTTC

j_gene: TRBJ2-7
d_gene: TRBD2
abundance: -
v_gene: TRBV7-9
CDR3aa: CASSFSSGVSHEQYF
CDR3nt: TGTGCCAGCAGCTTCAGTAGCGGGGTCTCCCACGAGCAGTACTTC

j_gene: TRBJ2-5
d_gene: -
abundance: medium-sized
v_gene: TRBV5-8
CDR3aa: CASSMGTAFGETQYF
CDR3nt: TGTGCCAGCAGCATGGGGACGGCATTCGGGGAGACCCAGTACTTC

j_gene: TRBJ2-7
d_gene: -
abundance: few
v_gene: TRBV5-6
CDR3aa: CASSLVGDEQYF
CDR3nt: TGTGCCAGCAGCTTGGTGGGGGATGAGCAGTACTTC

j_gene: TRBJ1-1
d_gene: TRBD1
abundance: large
v_gene: TRBV19
CDR3aa: CATSPTGGTEAFF
CDR3nt: TGTGCCACCAGCCCCACAGGGGGAACTGAAGCTTTCTTT

j_gene: TRBJ1-6
d_gene: TRBD1
abundance: -
v_gene: TRBV6-5
CDR3aa: CASSYSTGGWTPLHF
CDR3nt: TGTGCCAGCAGTTACTCGACAGGGGGTTGGACACCCCTCCACTTT

j_gene: TRBJ2-7
d_gene: -
abundance: few
v_gene: TRBV9
CDR3aa: CASGDSYSYEQYF
CDR3nt: TGTGCCAGCGGAGACTCCTACTCCTACGAGCAGTACTTC

j_gene: TRBJ2-7
d_gene: TRBD2
abundance: large
v_gene: TRBV6-5
CDR3aa: CASSLAGVYEQYF
CDR3nt: TGTGCCAGCAGTTTAGCGGGGGTCTACGAGCAGTACTTC

j_gene: TRBJ2-1
d_gene: TRBD2
abundance: large
v_gene: TRBV12-3/TRBV12-4
CDR3aa: CASSRDGTSGGAYNEQFF
CDR3nt: TGTGCCAGCAGCCGCGATGGGACTAGCGGGGGGGCCTACAATGAGCAGTTCTTC

j_gene: TRBJ2-2
d_gene: TRBD2
abundance: -
v_gene: TRBV6-6
CDR3aa: CASSDGTSGGAGELFF
CDR3nt: TGTGCCAGCAGCGACGGGACTAGCGGGGGGGCCGGGGAGCTGTTTTTT

j_gene: TRBJ2-5
d_gene: -
abundance: medium-sized
v_gene: TRBV7-9
CDR3aa: CASSSGQGGQETQYF
CDR3nt: TGTGCCAGCAGCTCGGGTCAGGGGGGGCAAGAGACCCAGTACTTC